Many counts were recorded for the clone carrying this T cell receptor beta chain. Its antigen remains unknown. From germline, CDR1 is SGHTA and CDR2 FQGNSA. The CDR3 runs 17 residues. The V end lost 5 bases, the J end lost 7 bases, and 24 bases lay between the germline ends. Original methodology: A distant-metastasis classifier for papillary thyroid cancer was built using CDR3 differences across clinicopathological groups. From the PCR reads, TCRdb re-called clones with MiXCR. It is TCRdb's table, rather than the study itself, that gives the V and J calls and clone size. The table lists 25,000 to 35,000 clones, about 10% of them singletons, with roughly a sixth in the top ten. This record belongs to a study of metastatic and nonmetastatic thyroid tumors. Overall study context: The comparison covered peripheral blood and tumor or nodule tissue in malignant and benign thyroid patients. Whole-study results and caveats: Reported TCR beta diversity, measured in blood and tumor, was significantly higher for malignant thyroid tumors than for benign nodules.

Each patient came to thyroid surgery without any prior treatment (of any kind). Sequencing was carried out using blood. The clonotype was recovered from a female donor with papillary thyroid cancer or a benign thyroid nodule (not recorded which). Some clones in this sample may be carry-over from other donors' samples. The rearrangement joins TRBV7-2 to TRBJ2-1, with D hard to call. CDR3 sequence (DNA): TGTGCCAGCAGCCCCCGGGCGGCGCAGACGGGTTCGAATGAGCAGTTCTTC. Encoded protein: CASSPRAAQTGSNEQFF. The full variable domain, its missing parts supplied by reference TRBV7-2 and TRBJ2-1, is GAGVSQSPSNKVTEKGKDVELRCDPISGHTALYWYRQSLGQGLEFLIYFQGNSAPDKSGLPSDRFSAERTGGSVSTLTIQRTQQEDSAVYLCASSPRAAQTGSNEQFFGPGTRLTVL.